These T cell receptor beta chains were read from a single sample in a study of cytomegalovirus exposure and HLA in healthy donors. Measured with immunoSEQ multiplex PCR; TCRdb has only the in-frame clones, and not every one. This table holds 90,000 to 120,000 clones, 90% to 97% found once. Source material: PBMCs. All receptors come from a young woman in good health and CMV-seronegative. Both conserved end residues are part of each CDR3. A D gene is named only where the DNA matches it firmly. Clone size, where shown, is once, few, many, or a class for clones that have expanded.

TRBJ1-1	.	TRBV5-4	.	CASSFGQIEAFF	TGTGCCAGCAGCTTCGGACAGATTGAAGCTTTCTTT
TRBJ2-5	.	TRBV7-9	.	CASSIFRVREETQYF	TGTGCCAGCAGCATCTTTCGGGTACGAGAGGAGACCCAGTACTTC
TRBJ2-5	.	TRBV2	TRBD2	CASSEGRSGGRETQYF	TGTGCCAGCAGTGAAGGCCGTAGCGGGGGTAGAGAGACCCAGTACTTC
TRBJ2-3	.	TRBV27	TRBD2	CASTGLVSDTQYF	TGTGCCAGCACCGGACTAGTGTCAGATACGCAGTATTTT
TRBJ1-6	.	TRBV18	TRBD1	CASSHVQGANSPLHF	TGTGCCAGCTCACATGTACAGGGGGCCAATTCACCCCTCCACTTT
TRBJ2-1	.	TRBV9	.	CASSTGTYNEQFF	TGTGCCAGCAGCACCGGGACTTACAATGAGCAGTTCTTC
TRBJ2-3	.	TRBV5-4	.	CASSPRRATDTQYF	TGTGCCAGCAGCCCCCGCAGGGCCACAGATACGCAGTATTTT
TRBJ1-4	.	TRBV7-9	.	CATEGRDEKLFF	TGTGCCACGGAGGGGCGAGATGAAAAACTGTTTTTT
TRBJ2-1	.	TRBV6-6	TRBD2	CASSYKAAGGYNEQFF	TGTGCCAGCAGTTACAAGGCGGCGGGAGGCTACAATGAGCAGTTCTTC
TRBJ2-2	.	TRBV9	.	CASSVDSDATGELFF	TGTGCCAGCAGCGTCGACAGTGACGCCACCGGGGAGCTGTTTTTT
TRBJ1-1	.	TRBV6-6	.	CASSYPGVNTEAFF	TGTGCCAGCAGTTACCCAGGGGTGAACACTGAAGCTTTCTTT
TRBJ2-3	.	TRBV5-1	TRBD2	CASRWLAGGPGTDTQYF	TGCGCCAGCAGGTGGCTAGCGGGGGGGCCCGGCACAGATACGCAGTATTTT
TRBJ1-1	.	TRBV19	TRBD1	CASSRRDSGQGAPEAFF	TGTGCCAGTAGTCGAAGGGATTCGGGACAGGGGGCCCCTGAAGCTTTCTTT
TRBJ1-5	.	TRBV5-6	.	CASSLGRQSRKEPQHF	TGTGCCAGCAGCTTGGGGAGACAGTCACGAAAGGAGCCCCAGCATTTT
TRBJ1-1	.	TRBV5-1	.	CASSKGAGETTEAFF	TGCGCCAGCAGCAAGGGAGCAGGGGAGACCACTGAAGCTTTCTTT
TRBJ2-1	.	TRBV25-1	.	CASSDSDGGSYNEQFF	TGTGCCAGCAGTGACTCCGATGGGGGGTCCTACAATGAGCAGTTCTTC
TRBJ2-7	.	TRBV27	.	CASSPSVVYEQYF	TGTGCCAGCAGTCCGTCGGTAGTCTACGAGCAGTACTTC
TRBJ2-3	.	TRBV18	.	CASSPPREITDTQYF	TGTGCCAGCTCACCACCGAGGGAAATCACAGATACGCAGTATTTT
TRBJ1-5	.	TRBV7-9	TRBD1	CASSDRGDQPQHF	TGTGCCAGCAGCGACAGGGGGGATCAGCCCCAGCATTTT
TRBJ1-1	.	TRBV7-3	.	CASSWGGGSTEAFF	TGTGCCAGCAGCTGGGGAGGAGGGAGCACTGAAGCTTTCTTT
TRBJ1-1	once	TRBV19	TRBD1	CASTVTPGGRNTEAFF	TGTGCCAGTACCGTGACTCCAGGGGGGAGAAACACTGAAGCTTTCTTT
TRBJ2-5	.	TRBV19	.	CASRATGDKRTQYF	TGTGCCAGTAGGGCGACAGGAGATAAGAGAACCCAGTACTTC
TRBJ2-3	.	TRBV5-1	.	CASSLLGHSTDTQYF	TGCGCCAGCAGCTTGTTGGGGCATAGCACAGATACGCAGTATTTT
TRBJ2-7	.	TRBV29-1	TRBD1	CSAGTGIPYEQYF	TGCAGCGCCGGGACAGGGATCCCCTACGAGCAGTACTTC
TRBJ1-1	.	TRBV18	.	CASSPGTRDTEAFF	TGTGCCAGCTCACCGGGGACACGAGACACTGAAGCTTTCTTT
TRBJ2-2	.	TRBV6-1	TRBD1	CASSVPTGKVGELFF	TGTGCCAGCAGTGTCCCGACAGGGAAGGTCGGGGAGCTGTTTTTT
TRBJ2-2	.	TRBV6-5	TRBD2	CASSYPSGVGGELFF	TGTGCCAGCAGTTACCCTAGCGGGGTGGGCGGGGAGCTGTTTTTT
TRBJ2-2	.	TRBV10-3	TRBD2	CAISESLAGGRTGELFF	TGTGCCATCAGTGAGTCGCTAGCGGGGGGGCGCACCGGGGAGCTGTTTTTT
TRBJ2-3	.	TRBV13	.	CASSRRNRAPDTQYF	TGTGCCAGCAGCCGACGCAACAGGGCGCCAGATACGCAGTATTTT
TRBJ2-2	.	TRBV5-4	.	CASSSPAGSTGELFF	TGTGCCAGCAGCTCCCCCGCGGGGAGCACCGGGGAGCTGTTTTTT
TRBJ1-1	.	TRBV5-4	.	CASSLERENTEAFF	TGTGCCAGCAGCTTGGAACGAGAGAACACTGAAGCTTTCTTT
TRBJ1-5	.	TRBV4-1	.	CASSQGAGLNQPQHF	TGCGCCAGCAGCCAAGGCGCGGGGCTCAATCAGCCCCAGCATTTT
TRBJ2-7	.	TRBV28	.	CASSWGAYEQYF	TGTGCCAGCAGTTGGGGGGCCTACGAGCAGTACTTC
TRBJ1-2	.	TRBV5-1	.	CASSGDGRGALRYTF	TGCGCCAGCAGCGGGGACGGACGGGGGGCCCTGCGCTACACCTTC
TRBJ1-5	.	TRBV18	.	CASSPRQGIQPQHF	TGTGCCAGCTCACCAAGGCAGGGGATTCAGCCCCAGCATTTT
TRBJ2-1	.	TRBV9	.	CASSVAASSYNEQFF	TGTGCCAGCAGCGTAGCGGCTAGCTCCTACAATGAGCAGTTCTTC
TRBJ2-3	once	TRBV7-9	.	CASSPGLGGGHADTQYF	TGTGCCAGCAGCCCGGGTCTAGGGGGGGGGCATGCAGATACGCAGTATTTT
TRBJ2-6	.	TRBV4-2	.	CASSQEGADNSGANVLTF	TGTGCCAGCAGCCAAGAAGGGGCGGATAACTCTGGGGCCAACGTCCTGACTTTC
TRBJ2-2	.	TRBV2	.	CASSNRQNTGELFF	TGTGCCAGCAGCAACAGACAGAACACCGGGGAGCTGTTTTTT
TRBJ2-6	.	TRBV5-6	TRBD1	CASSWAQGASGANVLTF	TGTGCCAGCAGCTGGGCCCAGGGGGCCTCTGGGGCCAACGTCCTGACTTTC
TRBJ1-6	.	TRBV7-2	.	CASSLMGLGDNSPLHF	TGTGCCAGCAGCTTAATGGGCCTCGGGGATAATTCACCCCTCCACTTT
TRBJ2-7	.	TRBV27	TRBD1	CASGSDRGYEQYF	TGTGCCAGCGGGTCGGACAGGGGATACGAGCAGTACTTC
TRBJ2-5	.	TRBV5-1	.	CASSLGTGWETQYF	TGCGCCAGCAGCTTAGGCACAGGGTGGGAGACCCAGTACTTC
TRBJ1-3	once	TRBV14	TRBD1	CASSQQGRNTIYF	TGTGCCAGCAGTCAACAGGGGAGAAACACCATATATTTT
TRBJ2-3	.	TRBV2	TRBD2	CASVDPQRGVAGDTQYF	TGTGCCAGCGTCGACCCCCAGCGGGGGGTCGCCGGAGATACGCAGTATTTT
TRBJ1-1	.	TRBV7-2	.	CASSPRGGMNTEAFF	TGTGCCAGCAGCCCTCGCGGGGGGATGAACACTGAAGCTTTCTTT
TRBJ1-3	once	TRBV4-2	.	CASRQARGTIYF	TGTGCCAGCAGACAAGCAAGGGGCACCATATATTTT
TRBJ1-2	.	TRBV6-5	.	CASSKDGRGYTF	TGTGCCAGCAGTAAGGACGGGAGAGGCTACACCTTC